This TCR beta chain was sequenced for a study of cytomegalovirus exposure and HLA in healthy donors. This CDR3 is 16 amino acids long. The V gene end was trimmed by 1 base and the J gene end by 0 bases; junction bases not matched to a gene: 6. From germline, CDR1 is SGDLS and CDR2 YYNGEE. Study-wide results and limits: Reported findings show TCR beta sequences accurately forecast HLA-A and HLA-B alleles in most subjects.

The PCR ran on 60 Vbeta and 13 Jbeta primers. Sequenced by immunoSEQ multiplex PCR; TCRdb stores in-frame clones only, minus some. The table shows about 90,000 clones, with around 85% occurring only once. In regard to this clone: Its target is not known.

The source is a man aged 25-40 years in good health and CMV-seronegative. The J gene is TRBJ1-1, the V gene TRBV9, with 7 bases identical to TRBD1. Input material: PBMCs. CDR3 residues: CASSVLGQSMNTEAFF. Written as DNA, the CDR3 is TGTGCCAGCAGCGTACTGGGACAGTCTATGAACACTGAAGCTTTCTTT.